These 2 T cell receptor beta chains originate from one sample sequenced in a study of blood T cell repertoires in COVID-19. TCRdb keeps only in-frame clones here, not all; method: immunoSEQ multiplex PCR. The repertoire holds 200,000 or so clones, with under 85% as singletons. Material: peripheral blood. The receptors derive from a woman in her thirties or forties with acute or convalescent COVID-19.

This chain uses TRBV7-2 with TRBJ2-1; 13 bases match TRBD2. Trimming removed 5 bases from V and 7 bases from J; junction bases left unmatched: 8. Per the germline V gene, CDR1 is SGHTA and CDR2 is FQGNSA. The CDR3 sequence is 16 residues long. CDR3 in amino acids: CASSRRTSGRGNEQFF. The CDR3 nucleotides are TGTGCCAGCAGCCGCCGGACTAGCGGGAGAGGGAATGAGCAGTTCTTC.

The rearrangement uses TRBV28 and TRBJ1-2; maybe TRBD1 (6 bases). Trimming pared 5 bases from V and 7 bases from J, leaving 20 bases between. The CDR3 has 15 amino acids. Germline V gene sequence: CDR1 MDHEN, CDR2 SYDVKM. The CDR3: CASSLDRTPKRGYTF. CDR3 in DNA: TGTGCCAGCAGTCTCGACAGGACGCCCAAGCGTGGCTACACCTTC.